This TCR beta chain was identified in a study of cytomegalovirus exposure and HLA in healthy donors. General study results and limits: In an earlier analysis, in some 600 donors, most V segments appeared productive either ~90% or ~30% of the time. Among TCR beta chains of equal frequency, HLA-associated ones were more clonally expanded in a later analysis.

V was cut by 1 base and J by 1 base, with 10 bases left in between. The CDR3 is 15 amino acids. The germline CDR1 and CDR2 sequences are MNHEY and SVGAGI. Use of 60 Vbeta and 13 Jbeta primers characterized the PCR. Clones were read by immunoSEQ multiplex PCR, and TCRdb kept only the in-frame ones, dropping some. The repertoire holds roughly 190,000 clones, with roughly four fifths as singletons. This clone was counted between two and nine times. Its target is unknown. V gene TRBV6-5 combines with J gene TRBJ1-1; unclear D gene. The source material was PBMCs. The TCR originated in a woman aged 25 to 39 in good health and CMV-seropositive. CDR3 sequence: CASSYYGVGNTEAFF. DNA for the CDR3: TGTGCCAGCAGTTACTACGGAGTAGGGAACACTGAAGCTTTCTTT.